The T cell receptor (beta chain) described here comes from a study of T cell repertoires in cytomegalovirus infection. About the research overall: Indications of both CMV infection and matching HLA type were provided by public TCR beta signatures. Study-level findings and limits: Ex vivo, HLA-C-restricted CMV-specific TCR beta clonotypes prevailed over the rest of the response. Frequencies of public TCR beta families were cumulated, and this identified carriers of CMV plus the relevant HLA.

Of note for this clonotype: Antigen specificity is unknown.

The CDR3 is made up of 11 amino acids. Trimming took 1 base from V and 5 from J, leaving 2 bases between them. CDR1 and CDR2 (germline): MDHEN, SYDVKM. TCRdb itself ran the reads through MiXCR, one entry per CDR3 protein. The data contain a few hundred thousand distinct CDR3 sequences, 34% of them singletons. This clonotype originated in a human donor in good health (CMV status not recorded). Some clones in this sample may be carry-over from other donors' samples. The V and J genes are TRBV28 and TRBJ1-2; D unresolved. Sequencing was performed on cultured PBMCs, taken from culture after CMV antigen stimulation. CDR3 sequence: CASSLYYGYTF. The DNA for the CDR3 is TGTGCCAGCAGTTTATATTATGGCTACACCTTC.